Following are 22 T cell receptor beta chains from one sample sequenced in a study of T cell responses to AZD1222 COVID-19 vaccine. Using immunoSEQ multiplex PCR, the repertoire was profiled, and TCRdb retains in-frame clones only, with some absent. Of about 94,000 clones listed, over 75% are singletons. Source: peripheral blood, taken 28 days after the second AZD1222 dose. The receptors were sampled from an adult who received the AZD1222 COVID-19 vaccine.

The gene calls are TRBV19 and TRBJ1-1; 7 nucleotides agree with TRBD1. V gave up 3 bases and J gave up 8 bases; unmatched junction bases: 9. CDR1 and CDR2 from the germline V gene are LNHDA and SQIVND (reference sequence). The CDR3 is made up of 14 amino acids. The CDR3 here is CASSISGTAREAFF. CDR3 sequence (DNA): TGTGCCAGTAGTATCTCTGGGACAGCCCGGGAAGCTTTCTTT. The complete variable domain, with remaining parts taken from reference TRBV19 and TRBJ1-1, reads DGGITQSPKYLFRKEGQNVTLSCEQNLNHDAMYWYRQDPGQGLRLIYYSQIVNDFQKGDIAEGYSVSREKKESFPLTVTSAQKNPTAFYLCASSISGTAREAFFGQGTRLTVV.

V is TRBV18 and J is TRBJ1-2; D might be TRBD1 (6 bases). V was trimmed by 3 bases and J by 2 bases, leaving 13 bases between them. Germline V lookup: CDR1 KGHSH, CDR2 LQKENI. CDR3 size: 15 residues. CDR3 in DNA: TGTGCCAGCTCACCGTCCGGGGGGCAGAACTATGGCTACACCTTC. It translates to CASSPSGGQNYGYTF.

The DNA for the CDR3 is TGTGCCAGCAGCTCAGGGCTATATGGCTACACCTTC. Residues: CASSSGLYGYTF. The chain combines TRBV7-9 with TRBJ1-2, with D tentatively TRBD1 (5 bases). V lost 4 bases, J lost 5 bases, and 8 bases lay in between. This CDR3 has 12 residues. CDR1 is SEHNR and CDR2 is FQNEAQ in the germline V gene (reference sequence).

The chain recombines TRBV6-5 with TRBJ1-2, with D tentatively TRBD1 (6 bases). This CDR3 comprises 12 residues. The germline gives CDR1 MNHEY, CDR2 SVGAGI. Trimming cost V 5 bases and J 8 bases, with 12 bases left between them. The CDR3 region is CASSPNRAGYTF. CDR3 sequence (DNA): TGTGCCAGCAGTCCAAACAGGGCCGGCTACACCTTC.

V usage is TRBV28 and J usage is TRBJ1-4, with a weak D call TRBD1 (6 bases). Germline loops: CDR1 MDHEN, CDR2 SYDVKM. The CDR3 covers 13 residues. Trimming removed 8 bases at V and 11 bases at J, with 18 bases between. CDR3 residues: CASLGTLVGKLFF. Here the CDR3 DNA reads TGTGCCAGCCTCGGGACACTCGTGGGGAAACTGTTTTTT.

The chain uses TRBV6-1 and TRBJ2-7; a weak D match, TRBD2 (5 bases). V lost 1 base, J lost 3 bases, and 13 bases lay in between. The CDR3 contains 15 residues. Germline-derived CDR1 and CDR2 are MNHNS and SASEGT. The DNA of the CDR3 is TGTGCCAGCAGTGAAGTTGAGGGAGTAAACTACGAGCAGTACTTC. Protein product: CASSEVEGVNYEQYF.

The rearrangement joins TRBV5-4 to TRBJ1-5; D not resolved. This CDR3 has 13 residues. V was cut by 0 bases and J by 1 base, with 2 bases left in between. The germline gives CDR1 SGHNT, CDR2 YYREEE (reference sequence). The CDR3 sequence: CASSLGSNQPQHF. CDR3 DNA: TGTGCCAGCAGCTTGGGGAGCAATCAGCCCCAGCATTTT.

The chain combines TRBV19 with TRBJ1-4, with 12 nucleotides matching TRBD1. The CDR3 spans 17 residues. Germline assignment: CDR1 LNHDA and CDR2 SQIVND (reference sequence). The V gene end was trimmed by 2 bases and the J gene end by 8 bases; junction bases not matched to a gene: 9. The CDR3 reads CASSITSGQGAKEKLFF. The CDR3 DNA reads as TGTGCCAGTAGTATAACATCGGGACAGGGGGCGAAAGAAAAACTGTTTTTT. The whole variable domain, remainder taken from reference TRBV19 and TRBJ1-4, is DGGITQSPKYLFRKEGQNVTLSCEQNLNHDAMYWYRQDPGQGLRLIYYSQIVNDFQKGDIAEGYSVSREKKESFPLTVTSAQKNPTAFYLCASSITSGQGAKEKLFFGSGTQLSVL.

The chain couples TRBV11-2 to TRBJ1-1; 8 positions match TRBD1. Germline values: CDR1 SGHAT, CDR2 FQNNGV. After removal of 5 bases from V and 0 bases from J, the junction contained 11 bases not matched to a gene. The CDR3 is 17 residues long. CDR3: CASSPPGQGLMNTEAFF. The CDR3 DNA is TGTGCCAGCAGCCCCCCAGGACAGGGTCTGATGAACACTGAAGCTTTCTTT.

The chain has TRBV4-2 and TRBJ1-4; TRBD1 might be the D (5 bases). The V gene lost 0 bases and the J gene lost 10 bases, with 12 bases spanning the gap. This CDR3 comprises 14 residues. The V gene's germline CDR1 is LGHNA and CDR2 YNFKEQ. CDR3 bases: TGTGCCAGCAGCCAAGACAAGGGACCGGGAAAACTGTTTTTT. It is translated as CASSQDKGPGKLFF.

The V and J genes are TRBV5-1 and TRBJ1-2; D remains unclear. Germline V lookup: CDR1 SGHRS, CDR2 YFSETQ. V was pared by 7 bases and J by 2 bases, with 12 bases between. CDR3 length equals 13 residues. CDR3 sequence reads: CASGTGRNYGYTF. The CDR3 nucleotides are TGCGCCAGCGGAACCGGGAGGAACTATGGCTACACCTTC.

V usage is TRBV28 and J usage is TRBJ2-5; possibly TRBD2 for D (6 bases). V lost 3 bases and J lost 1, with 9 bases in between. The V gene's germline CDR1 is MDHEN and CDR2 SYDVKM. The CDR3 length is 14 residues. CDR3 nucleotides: TGTGCCAGCAGTTTGGGGGGTATCCAAGAGACCCAGTACTTC. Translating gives CASSLGGIQETQYF.

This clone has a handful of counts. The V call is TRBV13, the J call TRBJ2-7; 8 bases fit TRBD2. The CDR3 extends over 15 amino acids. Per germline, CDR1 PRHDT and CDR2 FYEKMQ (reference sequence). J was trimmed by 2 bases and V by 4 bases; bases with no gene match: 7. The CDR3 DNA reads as TGTGCCAGCAGCTGGGGGACTAGAGGAACCTACGAGCAGTACTTC. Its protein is CASSWGTRGTYEQYF.

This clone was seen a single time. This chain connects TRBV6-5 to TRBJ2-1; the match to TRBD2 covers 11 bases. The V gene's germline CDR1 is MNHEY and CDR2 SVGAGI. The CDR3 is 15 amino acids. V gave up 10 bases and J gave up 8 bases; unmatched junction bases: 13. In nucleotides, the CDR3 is TGTGCCACCACGAAACTAGCGGGAGTGAGGCATGAGCAGTTCTTC. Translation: CATTKLAGVRHEQFF.

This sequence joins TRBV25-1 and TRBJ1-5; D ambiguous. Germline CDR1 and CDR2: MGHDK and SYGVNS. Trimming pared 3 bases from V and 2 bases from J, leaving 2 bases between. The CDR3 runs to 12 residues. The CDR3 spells CASSEGNQPQHF. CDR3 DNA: TGTGCCAGCAGTGAGGGCAATCAGCCCCAGCATTTT.

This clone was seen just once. In DNA, the CDR3 is TGTGCCAGCAGCCAAGATCCTGCGGGGCGTCAAGAGACCCAGTACTTC. Amino acid sequence: CASSQDPAGRQETQYF. This sequence joins TRBV4-2 and TRBJ2-5; the D gene is possibly TRBD2 (6 bases). CDR3 length equals 16 residues. The germline V gene has CDR1 LGHNA and CDR2 YNFKEQ. V gave up 0 bases and J gave up 2 bases, with 13 bases separating them.

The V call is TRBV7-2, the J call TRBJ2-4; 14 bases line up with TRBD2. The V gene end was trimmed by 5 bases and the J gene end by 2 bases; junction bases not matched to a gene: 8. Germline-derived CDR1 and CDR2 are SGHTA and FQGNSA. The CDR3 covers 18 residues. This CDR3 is CASSPLRTSGGTKNIQYF. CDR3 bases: TGTGCCAGCAGCCCGCTTCGGACTAGCGGGGGGACCAAAAACATTCAGTACTTC.

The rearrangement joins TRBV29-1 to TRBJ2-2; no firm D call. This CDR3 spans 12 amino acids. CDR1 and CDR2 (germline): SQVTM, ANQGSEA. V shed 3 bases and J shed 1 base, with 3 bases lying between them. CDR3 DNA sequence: TGCAGCGTTGACTGGAACACCGGGGAGCTGTTTTTT. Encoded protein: CSVDWNTGELFF.

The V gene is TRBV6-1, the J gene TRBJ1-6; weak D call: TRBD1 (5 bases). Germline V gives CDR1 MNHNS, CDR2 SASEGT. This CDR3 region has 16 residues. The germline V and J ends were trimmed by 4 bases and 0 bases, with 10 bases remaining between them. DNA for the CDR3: TGTGCCAGCAGTGCCCCCGGGGGCTCCTATAATTCACCCCTCCACTTT. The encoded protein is CASSAPGGSYNSPLHF.

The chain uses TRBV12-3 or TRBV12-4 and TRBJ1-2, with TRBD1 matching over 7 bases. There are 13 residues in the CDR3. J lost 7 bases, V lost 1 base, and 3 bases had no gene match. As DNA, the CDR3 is TGTGCCAGCAGTTTAGTACAGGGGAGTGGCTACACCTTC. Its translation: CASSLVQGSGYTF.

The CDR3 DNA reads TGCGCCAGCAGCCACGGGACGGTCACTGAAGCTTTCTTT. This gives the protein CASSHGTVTEAFF. V usage is TRBV4-1 and J usage is TRBJ1-1, with a weak D call TRBD1 (5 bases). Trimming pared 3 bases from V and 4 bases from J, leaving 9 bases between. The CDR3 extends over 13 amino acids. Germline CDR1 reads MGHRA; CDR2 reads YSYEKL.

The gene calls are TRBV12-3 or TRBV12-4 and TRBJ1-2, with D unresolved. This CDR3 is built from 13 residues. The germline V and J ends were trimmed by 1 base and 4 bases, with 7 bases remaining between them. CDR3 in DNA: TGTGCCAGCAGTTTAGGAGGAACCTATGGCTACACCTTC. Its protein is CASSLGGTYGYTF.